The T cell receptor (beta chain) described here comes from a study of monozygotic twins with inflammatory bowel disease. As regards this clonotype: Its target is not known.

Study observations and caveats: Researchers were unable to tell different T cell subtypes apart.

Two nested PCRs, run for approximately 16 and 9 cycles, were applied to TCRalpha and TCRbeta cDNA. TCRdb reprocessed the 5' RACE reads; each CDR3 protein has one entry and no DNA is given. The repertoire shows 150,000 to 200,000 distinct CDR3 sequences; the top ten hold approximately 2.5%. Germline-derived CDR1 and CDR2 are SGHRS and YFSETQ. The CDR3 runs to 12 residues. The chain joins TRBV5-1 to TRBJ2-2. The specimen sequenced was blood. This clonotype originated in a human donor with ulcerative colitis or Crohn's disease, or a healthy co-twin of an affected twin (not recorded which). CDR3 loop: CASSLEVGELFF. Full variable domain (remainder filled in from reference TRBV5-1 and TRBJ2-2): KAGVTQTPRYLIKTRGQQVTLSCSPISGHRSVSWYQQTPGQGLQFLFEYFSETQRNKGNFPGRFSGRQFSNSRSEMNVSTLELGDSALYLCASSLEVGELFFGEGSRLTVL.